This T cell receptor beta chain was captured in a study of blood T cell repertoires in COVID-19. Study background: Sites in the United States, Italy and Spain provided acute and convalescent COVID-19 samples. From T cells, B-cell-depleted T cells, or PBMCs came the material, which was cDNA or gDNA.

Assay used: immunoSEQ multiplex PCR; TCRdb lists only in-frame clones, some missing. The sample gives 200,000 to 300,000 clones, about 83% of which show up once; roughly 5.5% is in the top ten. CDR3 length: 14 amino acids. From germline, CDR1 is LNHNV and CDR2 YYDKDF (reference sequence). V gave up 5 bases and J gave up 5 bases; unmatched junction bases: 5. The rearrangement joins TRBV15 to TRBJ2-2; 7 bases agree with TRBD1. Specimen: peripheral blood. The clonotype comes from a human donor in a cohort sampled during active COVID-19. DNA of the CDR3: TGTGCCACCAGCGGGGGACAGTGGACCGGGGAGCTGTTTTTT. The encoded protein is CATSGGQWTGELFF.